Included here is one T cell receptor (beta chain) sequence, with context. The junction had 8 bases not matched to a gene; V was cut back by 5 bases and J by 4 bases. Germline lookup yields CDR1 MNHNY and CDR2 SVGAGI (reference sequence). This CDR3 spans 15 amino acids. This specimen belongs to a study of blood T cells in healthy people across ages. Donors gave around 10 milliliters of peripheral blood apiece. Through a sample-barcoded 5' primer and a J-beta primer mix, a second PCR was run for about 6 to 11 cycles. MiXCR, applied by TCRdb to the 5' RACE reads, yields one record per CDR3 protein. The sample comprises about 680,000 distinct CDR3 sequences, approximately 50% of which are singletons, and 25% to 35% rests with the top ten.

The sample comprised blood. V is TRBV6-6 and J is TRBJ2-7, with 10 bases matching TRBD1. The TCR was taken from a woman between 55 and 75 years old in good health. Here the CDR3 DNA reads TGTGCCAGCAGTCCAATCGACAGGGGGCGGTACGAGCAGTACTTC. Its translation: CASSPIDRGRYEQYF.